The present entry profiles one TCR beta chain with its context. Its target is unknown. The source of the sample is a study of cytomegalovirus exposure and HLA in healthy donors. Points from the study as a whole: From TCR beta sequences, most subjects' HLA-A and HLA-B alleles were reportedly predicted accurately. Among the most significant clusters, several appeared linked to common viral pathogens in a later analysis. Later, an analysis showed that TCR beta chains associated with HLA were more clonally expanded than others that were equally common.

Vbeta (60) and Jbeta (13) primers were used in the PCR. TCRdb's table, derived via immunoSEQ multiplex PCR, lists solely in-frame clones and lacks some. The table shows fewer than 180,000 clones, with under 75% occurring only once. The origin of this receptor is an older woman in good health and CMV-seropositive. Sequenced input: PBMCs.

The CDR3, as DNA: TGTGCCAGCAGTGAGGATAGGAGTCGTAATGAAAAACTGTTTTTT. Its protein product is CASSEDRSRNEKLFF. The chain uses TRBV2 and TRBJ1-4; D gene unclear. Germline V CDR1 and CDR2: SNHLY, FYNNEI. Trimming shortened V by 3 bases and J by 4 bases, and 12 bases separated the two germline ends. The CDR3 spans 15 residues.